The sequence of this T cell receptor beta chain was determined in a study of cytomegalovirus exposure and HLA in healthy donors. On the study more broadly: The approximately 120 validation repertoires used the same platform as the 666 first-cohort repertoires, a later analysis reported.

The trim removed 6 bases at V and 5 bases at J, leaving 10 bases unmatched. CDR1 MNHEY and CDR2 SVGAGI come from the germline V gene. This CDR3 is 15 amino acids long. The protocol was immunoSEQ multiplex PCR, while the TCRdb copy is restricted to in-frame clones and leaves out a portion. The table lists over 65,000 clones, around 94% of them singletons. General study points: It was confirmed in vitro that a few of the CMV-associated chains were specific for CMV antigens. The study put some 150 TCR beta chains on its list as cytomegalovirus-associated.

This clone was detected once. Its matching antigen is unknown. The clonotype was recovered from a young woman in good health and CMV-seropositive. Sequencing input: PBMCs. The J gene is TRBJ1-2, the V gene TRBV6-5, with 9 nucleotides matching TRBD1. The CDR3 nucleotides are TGTGCCAGCAGGAGTCCGGGACAGGGAGGGTATGGCTACACCTTC. Its translation: CASRSPGQGGYGYTF.